The sequence of this TCR beta chain was determined in a study of T cells after yellow fever vaccination. TCRdb analysed the 5' RACE reads with MiXCR anew, one entry per CDR3 protein. This table holds 620,000 or so distinct CDR3 sequences, roughly an eighth found once. A few counts support this clonotype. Germline V gene lookup returns CDR1 SNHLY and CDR2 FYNNEI. The V segment lost 5 bases and the J segment 2 bases; nucleotides outside the gene matches: 4. This CDR3 is 16 amino acids long. The sequences come from PBMCs, collected on the day of the yellow fever booster vaccination. This clonotype was sampled from a man aged 30 to 45 who received the YFV17D yellow fever vaccine. This sequence joins TRBV2 and TRBJ2-5; 14 nucleotides agree with TRBD2. The CDR3 bases are TGTGCCAGCAGTCCTGGGACTAGCGGGAGTCAAGAGACCCAGTACTTC. Amino acids: CASSPGTSGSQETQYF.